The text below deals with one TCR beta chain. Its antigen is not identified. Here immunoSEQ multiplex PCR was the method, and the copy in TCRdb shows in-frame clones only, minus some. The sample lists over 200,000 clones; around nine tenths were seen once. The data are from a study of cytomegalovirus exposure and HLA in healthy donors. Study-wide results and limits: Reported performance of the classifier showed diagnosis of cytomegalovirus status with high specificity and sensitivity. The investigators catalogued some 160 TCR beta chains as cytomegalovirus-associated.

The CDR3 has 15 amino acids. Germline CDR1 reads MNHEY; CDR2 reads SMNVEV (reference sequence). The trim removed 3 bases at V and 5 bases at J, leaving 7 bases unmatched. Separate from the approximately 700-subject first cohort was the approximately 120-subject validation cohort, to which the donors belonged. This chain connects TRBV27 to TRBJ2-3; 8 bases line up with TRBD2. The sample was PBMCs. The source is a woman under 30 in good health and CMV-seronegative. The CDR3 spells CASSLVAGNIDTQYF. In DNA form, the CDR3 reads TGTGCCAGCAGTTTGGTAGCGGGAAATATAGATACGCAGTATTTT.